The 22 T cell receptor beta chains below come from one sample, sequenced in a study of post-analysis software for immune sequencing data. Findings and caveats of the study: In patients, TRBV5-6, TRBV5-1 and TRBV20-1 belonged to five TRBV segments found more frequently than in controls.

The library was made from cDNA and included unique molecular identifiers. TCRdb analysed the PCR reads with MiXCR anew, one entry per CDR3 protein. The table includes roughly 540,000 distinct CDR3 sequences, approximately 31% detected once. What these receptors recognize is not known. The source material was blood. These receptors all come from a girl between 2 and 17 years old with multiple sclerosis.

This sequence joins TRBV7-9 and TRBJ2-7; 7 nucleotides match TRBD2. V lost 8 bases, J lost 11 bases, and 9 bases stayed unmatched. This CDR3 comprises 11 residues. CDR1 is SEHNR and CDR2 is FQNEAQ in the germline V gene (reference sequence). The CDR3 sequence: CASEMGGKEYF. For the CDR3, the DNA is TGTGCCAGCGAAATGGGGGGGAAAGAGTACTTC.

The CDR3 region is CASSPPGGLADTQYF. CDR3 coding DNA: TGTGCCAGCAGCCCCCCCGGGGGGCTGGCAGATACGCAGTATTTT. The V gene is TRBV7-2, the J gene TRBJ2-3; D is perhaps TRBD2 (7 bases). Trimming removed 5 bases at V and 4 bases at J, with 16 bases between. The CDR3 runs to 15 residues. Germline V CDR1 and CDR2: SGHTA, FQGNSA.

V is TRBV12-3 or TRBV12-4 and J is TRBJ1-6, with D possibly being TRBD1 (5 bases). The CDR3 runs to 14 residues. V dropped 4 bases and J dropped 4 bases, with 8 bases sitting between them. In nucleotides, the CDR3 is TGTGCCAGCAGTTCGAGACAGTATAATTCACCCCTCCACTTT. Its protein is CASSSRQYNSPLHF.

The sample holds a few counts of this clonotype. The rearrangement links TRBV15 to TRBJ2-1; D is possibly TRBD2 (6 bases). V lost 3 bases to trimming and J lost 8 bases, with 11 bases between them. Germline V gives CDR1 LNHNV, CDR2 YYDKDF (reference sequence). The CDR3 is 13 residues long. CDR3 DNA: TGTGCCACCAGCAGGGGCGGGGTCGATGAGCAGTTCTTC. Its protein product is CATSRGGVDEQFF.

The chain is built from TRBV6-1 and TRBJ2-7, with TRBD1 identical over 9 bases. V trimming: 6 bases; J trimming: 2 bases; junction bases outside the gene matches: 20. CDR1 and CDR2 from the germline V gene are MNHNS and SASEGT. This CDR3 contains 19 residues. CDR3 nucleotides: TGTGCCAGCAGCAGGAACCGGGACAGGGACCAGACGTGGACCTACGAGCAGTACTTC. It is translated as CASSRNRDRDQTWTYEQYF.

V gene TRBV20-1 combines with J gene TRBJ1-5, with D tentatively TRBD1 (6 bases). The CDR3 is made up of 13 amino acids. The V end was cut by 3 bases, the J end by 7 bases, with 13 bases between. Germline lookup yields CDR1 DFQATT and CDR2 SNEGSKA (reference sequence). CDR3 nucleotide sequence: TGCAGTGCTAGGACCGGGACATCGCAGCCCCAGCATTTT. Translating it yields CSARTGTSQPQHF.

In this sample, this clonotype turned up a few times. The rearrangement joins TRBV4-2 to TRBJ1-5, with 7 bases fitting TRBD1. Unmatched junction bases numbered 10, after V lost 2 bases and J lost 0 bases. This CDR3 is built from 18 residues. The V gene's germline CDR1 is LGHNA and CDR2 YNFKEQ. The DNA for the CDR3 is TGTGCCAGCAGCCAATCTATAGGGGGCTCCTATAGCAATCAGCCCCAGCATTTT. Protein product: CASSQSIGGSYSNQPQHF.

The rearrangement links TRBV10-1 to TRBJ2-7, with TRBD1 identical over 7 bases. This CDR3 has 14 residues. V was pared by 6 bases and J by 6 bases, with 11 bases of the junction left unmatched. CDR1 is WNHNN and CDR2 is SYGVQD in the germline V gene (reference sequence). CDR3 nucleotide sequence: TGCGCCAGCAGACCTTCAGGGGGAAGGGCCGAGCAGTACTTC. Translation: CASRPSGGRAEQYF.

This clonotype was seen only a few times. CDR3 amino acids: CSGFDSSAKNIQYF. The CDR3, as DNA: TGCAGCGGGTTCGACAGCTCAGCCAAAAACATTCAGTACTTC. The chain has TRBV29-1 and TRBJ2-4; TRBD1 is a possible D gene (5 bases). The CDR3 covers 14 residues. Trimming stripped 7 bases from V and 0 bases from J, with 13 bases between. The germline V gene has CDR1 SQVTM and CDR2 ANQGSEA. Full variable domain (rest looked up from reference TRBV29-1 and TRBJ2-4): SAVISQKPSRDICQRGTSLTIQCQVDSQVTMMFWYRQQPGQSLTLIATANQGSEATYESGFVIDKFPISRPNLTFSTLTVSNMSPEDSSIYLCSGFDSSAKNIQYFGAGTRLSVL.

A word on this clonotype: A read error may be the cause here, since a much bigger clone is one base away. J is TRBJ2-1 and V is TRBV7-6; 9 bases align to TRBD1. V was pared by 5 bases and J by 9 bases, with 11 bases of the junction left unmatched. CDR1 and CDR2 (germline): SGHVS, FNYEAQ. The length of the CDR3 is 15 residues. The CDR3 spells CASSAMLQGAAEQFF. The CDR3 DNA reads TGTGCCAGCAGCGCTATGCTACAGGGGGCAGCTGAGCAGTTCTTC.

The chain couples TRBV10-3 to TRBJ2-7; no clear D. This CDR3 is built from 15 residues. Trimming took off 2 bases at V and 2 bases at J, with 13 bases between the two ends. Germline V lookup: CDR1 ENHRY, CDR2 SYGVKD. The CDR3 sequence: CAISEDSGRTYEQYF. The CDR3 coding sequence is TGTGCCATCAGTGAGGATTCAGGCAGAACCTACGAGCAGTACTTC.

This chain links TRBV6-5 with TRBJ1-4, with a possible D match to TRBD1 (6 bases). Trimming stripped 4 bases from V and 8 bases from J, with 20 bases between. Germline V lookup: CDR1 MNHEY, CDR2 SVGAGI. CDR3 length: 16 residues. CDR3 residues: CASSSRDRGLSEKLFF. The CDR3 DNA reads as TGTGCCAGCAGTTCCCGGGACCGGGGGCTTAGCGAAAAACTGTTTTTT.

This clonotype has only a few counts. The chain combines TRBV6-1 with TRBJ2-1; 11 nucleotides match TRBD2. From germline, CDR1 is MNHNS and CDR2 SASEGT. V shed 8 bases, J shed 10 bases, and the junction held 7 bases outside the gene matches. The CDR3 is 13 residues long. The CDR3 DNA follows: TGTGCCAGCTCTAGCGGGGGGCCGGGGGAGCAGTTCTTC. Its protein is CASSSGGPGEQFF.

This clonotype turned up a few times. The chain recombines TRBV29-1 with TRBJ1-2; maybe TRBD1 (6 bases). CDR1 and CDR2 (germline): SQVTM, ANQGSEA. The CDR3 sequence is 13 residues long. The germline V and J ends were trimmed by 4 bases and 3 bases, with 12 bases remaining between them. The CDR3 is CSVVTDRYYGYTF. The CDR3 DNA follows: TGCAGCGTTGTTACGGACAGATACTATGGCTACACCTTC. The full variable domain, completed using reference TRBV29-1 and TRBJ1-2, is SAVISQKPSRDICQRGTSLTIQCQVDSQVTMMFWYRQQPGQSLTLIATANQGSEATYESGFVIDKFPISRPNLTFSTLTVSNMSPEDSSIYLCSVVTDRYYGYTFGSGTRLTVV.

This clonotype was recorded a few times. V and J are TRBV9 and TRBJ2-5; TRBD2 might be the D (5 bases). This CDR3 is 14 amino acids long. Trimming stripped 4 bases from V and 0 bases from J, with 10 bases between. From germline, CDR1 is SGDLS and CDR2 YYNGEE. The CDR3 coding sequence is TGTGCCAGCAGCCCCTTGGACTACCAAGAGACCCAGTACTTC. Protein: CASSPLDYQETQYF.

The CDR3 coding sequence is TGCGCCAGCAGTGAGTCAGGCGCGGATACGCAGTATTTT. Protein product: CASSESGADTQYF. The J gene is TRBJ2-3, the V gene TRBV10-1; D uncertain. The CDR3 length is 13 residues. Germline loops: CDR1 WNHNN, CDR2 SYGVQD (reference sequence). V shed 0 bases and J shed 6 bases, with 7 bases lying between them.

The chain links TRBV19 to TRBJ2-7, with a weak D call TRBD1 (5 bases). V was cut by 3 bases and J by 0 bases, with 12 bases left in between. Germline V gene sequence: CDR1 LNHDA, CDR2 SQIVND (reference sequence). This CDR3 has 15 residues. The CDR3 nucleotides read TGTGCCAGTAGTATTGACAGCTTAACCTCCTACGAGCAGTACTTC. Translating gives CASSIDSLTSYEQYF.

Concerning this clonotype: The missing conserved phenylalanine or tryptophan at the end of this CDR3 makes a read error likely. The chain uses TRBV5-1 and TRBJ2-5; D ambiguous. Germline V gives CDR1 SGHRS, CDR2 YFSETQ. Trimming stripped 4 bases from V and 4 bases from J, with 11 bases between. CDR3 length: 13 amino acids. CDR3 in amino acids: CASSPFIGETQYC. The CDR3 coding sequence is TGCGCCAGCAGCCCCTTCATCGGAGAGACCCAGTACTGC.

The CDR3, as DNA: TGTGCCAGCAGCCCACCGACTAGCGAAGAGACCCAGTACTTC. This gives the protein CASSPPTSEETQYF. The genes are TRBV12-3 or TRBV12-4 and TRBJ2-5; 8 bases fit TRBD2. The V segment lost 6 bases and the J segment 3 bases; nucleotides outside the gene matches: 6. The CDR3 length is 14 residues.

This clonotype was seen a handful of times. The chain combines TRBV4-2 with TRBJ2-3; 11 bases agree with TRBD2. Looked up from germline, CDR1 is LGHNA and CDR2 is YNFKEQ. J lost 0 bases, V lost 0 bases, and 8 bases had no gene match. The CDR3 has 19 amino acids. CDR3 sequence reads: CASSQDQASGGWSTDTQYF. The CDR3 DNA reads as TGTGCCAGCAGCCAAGATCAGGCTAGCGGGGGGTGGAGCACAGATACGCAGTATTTT.

This clonotype has a count of ten or more. The CDR3 protein is CASSLGSNTEAFF. CDR3 coding DNA: TGTGCCAGCTCGCTGGGATCGAACACTGAAGCTTTCTTT. The chain has TRBV7-9 and TRBJ1-1; D remains unclear. The V end lost 8 bases, the J end lost 1 base, and 11 bases lay between the germline ends. The CDR3 runs 13 residues. The V gene's germline CDR1 is SEHNR and CDR2 FQNEAQ (reference sequence). The full variable domain, with the rest looked up from reference TRBV7-9 and TRBJ1-1, is DTGVSQNPRHKITKRGQNVTFRCDPISEHNRLYWYRQTLGQGPEFLTYFQNEAQLEKSRLLSDRFSAERPKGSFSTLEIQRTEQGDSAMYLCASSLGSNTEAFFGQGTRLTVV.

This clonotype showed up just a few times. The CDR3 is CASTVGAPNEQFF. The CDR3 DNA is TGTGCCAGCACCGTTGGGGCTCCCAATGAGCAGTTCTTC. This chain uses TRBV11-2 with TRBJ2-1, with a tentative D call TRBD1 (5 bases). Germline V gives CDR1 SGHAT, CDR2 FQNNGV. Trimming shortened V by 7 bases and J by 6 bases, and 13 bases separated the two germline ends. CDR3 size: 13 residues.